This TCR beta chain was captured by sequencing in a study of T cells in Graves' hyperthyroidism and ophthalmopathy (dated by TCRdb to about 2019). Context from the whole study: Peripheral blood was sampled at the time of initial diagnosis, prior to any treatment. To identify TCR V-J signatures that set the groups apart, the researchers used a discovery cohort of roughly 100 patients, made up of 40 to 45 with Graves' ophthalmopathy and approximately 57 with stable Graves' hyperthyroidism. Prospective prediction of ophthalmopathy was tested in an independent validation cohort consisting of fewer than 20 hyperthyroidism patients and more than 15 patients who later progressed to ophthalmopathy. For training and testing, the 100 or so patients in the discovery cohort were randomly divided in a 7:3 ratio. The study also compared thyroid tissue and blood T-cell repertoires from over 5 Graves' hyperthyroidism patients. After sampling, hyperthyroidism patients received methimazole starting at 30 mg daily, and ophthalmopathy patients received high-dose intravenous methylprednisolone. According to the paper, TCR Vbeta CDR3 sequencing was carried out on around 140 peripheral blood samples, which came from fewer than 50 ophthalmopathy, around 75 hyperthyroidism and roughly 17 progressor patients. Paper-wide results and their limitations: No statistical method was used to set the sample size in advance, and investigators knew the group allocation. A model built on a 13 V-J signature distinguished ophthalmopathy from stable hyperthyroidism, reaching 85% to 90% sensitivity and 81% to 83% specificity in cross-validation and 80%/75% in testing. In validation, the model predicted progression to ophthalmopathy a median of roughly 6.5 months before onset, with approximately 68% sensitivity and roughly 72% specificity. Blood samples also contained most of the expanded thyroid clonotypes (frequency above 0.001), which suggests that blood repertoires may reflect thyroid immune responses.

TCR beta CDR3 regions were amplified from RNA transcripts. The first round of RT-PCR for the TCR CDR3 was performed with the HTBI primer set and the Qiagen OneStep RT-PCR kit. Libraries were constructed in a second round of multiplex PCR, after which size selection and purification were carried out. Libraries were sequenced paired-end with 100 bp reads on an Illumina HiSeq2000. Per the original workflow: SOAPnuke was used to process the raw data, throwing out any read that contained adapters or uncalled bases, had a mean Phred below 15, or lacked an exact constant-primer or identifier match. High-quality paired reads were merged using COPE v1.2.5, and each unique nucleotide sequence was defined as a clonotype. MiTCR v1.1 was used to align clonotypes to the IMGT TRBV, TRBD and TRBJ reference segments. Analysis was restricted to V-J combinations with a frequency above 0.0001, which covered approximately 99% of repertoires. The TCS score was defined as the ratio of F50 (clonal expansion) to E x V (chaos), calculated using BLOSUM62-based TCRdist between CDR3 peptides within each V-J. Welch's t-statistics and random forest reduced around 520 V-J features to 10 to 15, which were used in a naive Bayes classifier (R e1071). TCRdb reprocessed the public reads (quality trimming at Q25 with fastp, clone calling with MiXCR) and kept in-frame beta chains. Identical CDR3 proteins give one entry, which carries the most common genes and DNA. What appears here as the V and J calls and clone size reflects TCRdb's work, not the paper's. The sample records over 700,000 distinct CDR3 sequences, about 17% of which are singletons. Jointly, the top ten make up 15% to 20% of the sample.

From the germline V gene (reference sequence), CDR1 is DFQATT and CDR2 is SNEGSKA. Including the terminal cysteine and phenylalanine, the CDR3 comprises 14 residues. Of all the DNA, just the CDR3 is kept, 42 bases in frame from base 1. V loses 4 bases at its end and J loses 5 bases; junction bases beyond the gene matches: 9. Hyperthyroidism patients were newly diagnosed, had a disease duration of under 2 months, and were aged 18 to 65 years. Exclusion was applied to patients with uncontrolled infections, other autoimmune diseases, pregnancy or lactation. Diagnoses were based on clinical symptoms, serum thyroxine and TRAb, thyroid ultrasound and orbital computed tomography. For progressor patients, blood was drawn at the first diagnosis of hyperthyroidism, before any ophthalmopathy symptoms had appeared. PBMCs were isolated from about 10 ml of fresh peripheral blood by Ficoll-Paque density gradient centrifugation. Progressor patients were first diagnosed with Graves' hyperthyroidism and then developed ophthalmopathy during follow-up. Total RNA was extracted with Trizol reagent, and quality was checked on an Agilent 2100 Bioanalyzer.

As concerns this clonotype: This clone's antigen is unknown. Per-base quality was not reported, and no clone a single base away is much larger than it.

This receptor was identified in a woman aged 50 to 65 with Graves' hyperthyroidism that later progressed to Graves' ophthalmopathy. Recombination connected TRBV20-1 to TRBJ2-5; the central 8 bases match TRBD2. Sample: blood. The nucleotide sequence is given as TGCAGTGCTAAATCCGGGACTAGAGGGGAGACCCAGTACTTC. Its protein reads: CSAKSGTRGETQYF.